The 28 T cell receptor beta chains reported below all come from one sample, sequenced in a study of cytomegalovirus exposure and HLA in healthy donors. The PCR made use of 60 Vbeta and 13 Jbeta primers. Assay used: immunoSEQ multiplex PCR; TCRdb lists only in-frame clones, some missing. The sample holds about 130,000 clones, about 78% seen once. The source material was PBMCs. These receptors all come from a man aged 25-45 years in good health and CMV-seronegative.

On this clone itself: This sample includes further DNA sequences coding for the same CDR3. V usage is TRBV2 and J usage is TRBJ1-5; D perhaps matches TRBD1 (6 bases). V lost 4 bases and J lost 7, with 11 bases in between. The CDR3 totals 13 residues. Germline V gene data show CDR1 as SNHLY and CDR2 as FYNNEI. The CDR3 protein is CASSGTEGQPQHF. CDR3 bases: TGTGCCAGCAGTGGGACAGAGGGGCAGCCCCAGCATTTT.

This chain joins TRBV27 and TRBJ1-5; 7 nucleotides line up with TRBD1. The CDR3 totals 14 residues. The ends lost 6 bases at V and 6 bases at J; junction bases unmatched: 8. Germline V lookup: CDR1 MNHEY, CDR2 SMNVEV (reference sequence). DNA of the CDR3: TGTGCCAGCAGCCGAAGACAGGGAAGTCAGCCCCAGCATTTT. Its protein product is CASSRRQGSQPQHF.

V is TRBV10-3 and J is TRBJ2-2; 10 bases fit TRBD1. The CDR3 length is 17 residues. In germline, CDR1 is ENHRY, CDR2 SYGVKD. Trimming took 6 bases from V and 1 from J; bases not matched to a gene: 8. The CDR3 sequence is CAIRAWDRGLNTGELFF. CDR3 DNA: TGTGCCATCAGGGCCTGGGACAGGGGATTGAACACCGGGGAGCTGTTTTTT.

The rearrangement links TRBV28 to TRBJ2-2; the match to TRBD1 covers 12 bases. The CDR3 length is 15 residues. Germline assignment: CDR1 MDHEN and CDR2 SYDVKM. V shed 7 bases, J shed 10 bases, and the junction held 10 bases outside the gene matches. CDR3 sequence: CASTLRDRGLEELFF. The CDR3 DNA follows: TGTGCCAGCACCCTCCGGGACAGGGGGCTTGAGGAGCTGTTTTTT.

The V and J genes are TRBV7-6 and TRBJ2-7, with a weak D call TRBD1 (6 bases). The CDR3 contains 13 residues. The V end lost 5 bases, the J end lost 4 bases, and 12 bases lay between the germline ends. Germline V gives CDR1 SGHVS, CDR2 FNYEAQ. This CDR3 is CASSPRQVYEQYF. The CDR3 DNA reads as TGTGCCAGCAGCCCACGACAGGTTTACGAGCAGTACTTC.

J is TRBJ1-1 and V is TRBV29-1, with unresolved D. V gave up 3 bases and J gave up 11 bases, with 13 bases separating them. From germline, CDR1 is SQVTM and CDR2 ANQGSEA. This CDR3 has 11 residues. In DNA, the CDR3 is TGCAGCGTTGAGTCCCCCGGGTCGGCTTTCTTT. Protein product: CSVESPGSAFF.

CDR3 amino acids: CASSLYRDSAFF. CDR3 sequence (DNA): TGTGCCAGCAGCCTATACAGGGATTCTGCTTTCTTT. J is TRBJ1-1 and V is TRBV6-1; tentative D call: TRBD1 (6 bases). This CDR3 spans 12 amino acids. Germline V gene sequence: CDR1 MNHNS, CDR2 SASEGT. The V end lost 6 bases, the J end lost 11 bases, and 16 bases lay between the germline ends.

This chain links TRBV6-4 with TRBJ2-2; no clear D gene. Germline V gives CDR1 MRHNA, CDR2 SNTAGT. CDR3 length equals 13 residues. The V end lost 6 bases, the J end lost 5 bases, and 10 bases lay between the germline ends. The CDR3 DNA reads as TGTGCCAGCAGAAACGCGAGGACCGGGGAGCTGTTTTTT. Amino acid sequence: CASRNARTGELFF.

This rearrangement joins TRBV4-2 to TRBJ1-1, with a tentative D call TRBD1 (5 bases). This CDR3 is 13 amino acids long. V dropped 8 bases and J dropped 7 bases, with 17 bases sitting between them. Germline values: CDR1 LGHNA, CDR2 YNFKEQ. The CDR3 DNA reads as TGTGCCAGCGAATTAATTGGGGGGGGTGAAGCTTTCTTT. This sequence encodes CASELIGGGEAFF.

This chain links TRBV13 with TRBJ1-1; TRBD1 matches at 9 bases. Germline CDR1 PRHDT, CDR2 FYEKMQ (reference sequence). V shed 1 base, J shed 7 bases, and the junction held 10 bases outside the gene matches. The CDR3 is 16 residues long. CDR3 protein: CASSLAGRQGVNEAFF. In nucleotides, the CDR3 is TGTGCCAGCAGCTTAGCTGGTCGACAGGGGGTCAATGAAGCTTTCTTT.

J is TRBJ1-1 and V is TRBV4-3, with TRBD1 matching over 7 bases. V lost 1 base to trimming and J lost 2 bases; unmatched junction nucleotides: 10. The CDR3 consists of 17 residues. Germline lookup yields CDR1 LGHNA and CDR2 YSLEER. In nucleotides, the CDR3 is TGCGCCAGCAGCCAAGGGACAGGCCGGGGCGATAACACTGAAGCTTTCTTT. It is translated as CASSQGTGRGDNTEAFF.

The CDR3 here is CAISSGQGFNQPQHF. The DNA for the CDR3 is TGTGCCATCAGTTCGGGACAGGGTTTCAATCAGCCCCAGCATTTT. The chain carries TRBV10-3 and TRBJ1-5; 9 positions match TRBD1. Germline CDR1 and CDR2: ENHRY and SYGVKD. The CDR3 runs to 15 residues. V lost 5 bases and J lost 3; bases outside the gene matches: 5.

The J gene is TRBJ2-1, the V gene TRBV9; 15 bases are shared with TRBD2. Germline V gene sequence: CDR1 SGDLS, CDR2 YYNGEE. J was trimmed by 9 bases and V by 4 bases; bases with no gene match: 11. The CDR3 consists of 17 residues. This CDR3 reads CASSKRGLAGGRGEQFF. CDR3 nucleotides: TGTGCCAGCAGCAAAAGAGGACTAGCGGGGGGGCGGGGTGAGCAGTTCTTC.

The chain combines TRBV18 with TRBJ1-3; tentatively, D is TRBD1 (5 bases). The germline CDR1 and CDR2 sequences are KGHSH and LQKENI. This CDR3 is 16 amino acids long. The V end was cut by 2 bases, the J end by 4 bases, with 15 bases between. The CDR3, as DNA: TGTGCCAGCTCACCATCGCATCAGTCAGGGGGAAACACCATATATTTT. Its protein is CASSPSHQSGGNTIYF.

CDR3 region: CASSIQGEETQYF. DNA of the CDR3: TGTGCCAGTAGTATACAGGGCGAAGAGACCCAGTACTTC. The chain uses TRBV19 and TRBJ2-5; D might be TRBD1 (5 bases). Trimming took off 2 bases at V and 3 bases at J, with 7 bases between the two ends. The germline V gene has CDR1 LNHDA and CDR2 SQIVND (reference sequence). CDR3 length: 13 amino acids. Drawing the rest from reference TRBV19 and TRBJ2-5, the complete variable domain is DGGITQSPKYLFRKEGQNVTLSCEQNLNHDAMYWYRQDPGQGLRLIYYSQIVNDFQKGDIAEGYSVSREKKESFPLTVTSAQKNPTAFYLCASSIQGEETQYFGPGTRLLVL.

CDR3: CAWTKDRGYEQYF. CDR3 sequence (DNA): TGTGCCTGGACTAAAGACAGGGGCTACGAGCAGTACTTC. The chain uses TRBV30 and TRBJ2-7; 8 bases align to TRBD1. CDR1 is GTSNPN and CDR2 is SVGIG in the germline V gene (reference sequence). The V gene end was trimmed by 4 bases and the J gene end by 3 bases; junction bases not matched to a gene: 5. The CDR3 is made up of 13 amino acids.

V is TRBV9 and J is TRBJ2-1; the match to TRBD2 covers 10 bases. The germline gives CDR1 SGDLS, CDR2 YYNGEE. The CDR3 runs to 16 residues. J was trimmed by 4 bases and V by 0 bases; bases with no gene match: 4. As DNA, the CDR3 is TGTGCCAGCAGCGTAGCTAGCGGGGGAACTTACAATGAGCAGTTCTTC. Translation: CASSVASGGTYNEQFF.

On this clone: Within the sample, other DNA sequences also encode this same CDR3. The chain has TRBV18 and TRBJ2-7; D is uncertain. V was pared by 1 base and J by 4 bases, with 11 bases between. Germline V CDR1 and CDR2: KGHSH, LQKENI. The CDR3 contains 14 residues. The CDR3 DNA reads as TGTGCCAGCTCACCACGCGAGTTCTCTTACGAGCAGTACTTC. Protein: CASSPREFSYEQYF. The entire variable domain, with the rest obtained from reference TRBV18 and TRBJ2-7, is as follows: NAGVMQNPRHLVRRRGQEARLRCSPMKGHSHVYWYRQLPEEGLKFMVYLQKENIIDESGMPKERFSAEFPKEGPSILRIQQVVRGDSAAYFCASSPREFSYEQYFGPGTRLTVT.

The CDR3, as DNA: TGTGCCAGCAGCCGACAGGGGTTGACCAAAAACATTCAGTACTTC. This sequence encodes CASSRQGLTKNIQYF. The rearrangement uses TRBV6-5 and TRBJ2-4; TRBD1 matches 8 bases. Germline trimming cut 6 bases from V and 2 bases from J; bases unmatched to any gene: 6. This CDR3 region has 15 residues. Germline CDR1 reads MNHEY; CDR2 reads SVGAGI.

V gene TRBV5-4 combines with J gene TRBJ2-2, with 9 bases fitting TRBD2. Looked up from germline, CDR1 is SGHNT and CDR2 is YYREEE (reference sequence). The CDR3 length is 17 residues. V was clipped by 4 bases and J by 1 base; unmatched bases: 8. CDR3 bases: TGTGCCAGCAGCCCTTTTGCGGGGGGGATGAACACCGGGGAGCTGTTTTTT. Amino acid sequence: CASSPFAGGMNTGELFF.

The rearrangement joins TRBV6-1 to TRBJ2-2, with D maybe TRBD1 (5 bases). V was shortened by 6 bases and J by 3 bases, with 11 bases between the two germline ends. Germline V gene sequence: CDR1 MNHNS, CDR2 SASEGT. The CDR3 has 14 amino acids. The CDR3 spells CASRDTADTGELFF. In DNA form, the CDR3 reads TGTGCCAGCAGGGACACCGCGGACACCGGGGAGCTGTTTTTT.

This chain connects TRBV4-2 to TRBJ2-5; TRBD2 agrees at 13 bases. Trimming took 1 base from V and 2 from J; bases not matched to a gene: 4. Per the germline V gene, CDR1 is LGHNA and CDR2 is YNFKEQ. This CDR3 contains 17 residues. CDR3 region: CASSQARTSGGQETQYF. In DNA, the CDR3 is TGTGCCAGCAGCCAAGCTCGGACTAGCGGGGGTCAAGAGACCCAGTACTTC.

This rearrangement joins TRBV28 to TRBJ2-2, with TRBD2 matching over 9 bases. V shed 4 bases, J shed 2 bases, and the junction held 8 bases outside the gene matches. Germline CDR1 MDHEN, CDR2 SYDVKM. The CDR3 covers 17 residues. CDR3 region: CASSSYGRGGNTGELFF. The CDR3 DNA reads as TGTGCCAGCAGTTCGTACGGGCGGGGGGGAAACACCGGGGAGCTGTTTTTT.

This clone was detected once. The gene calls are TRBV11-2 and TRBJ2-1; possibly TRBD2 for D (6 bases). Germline CDR1 and CDR2: SGHAT and FQNNGV. CDR3 length: 15 amino acids. The V end lost 5 bases, the J end lost 4 bases, and 15 bases lay between the germline ends. CDR3 sequence (DNA): TGTGCCAGCAGCACCGATAGCGGAAGTTACAATGAGCAGTTCTTC. Protein sequence: CASSTDSGSYNEQFF. Drawing the rest from reference TRBV11-2 and TRBJ2-1, the complete variable domain is EAGVAQSPRYKIIEKRQSVAFWCNPISGHATLYWYQQILGQGPKLLIQFQNNGVVDDSQLPKDRFSAERLKGVDSTLKIQPAKLEDSAVYLCASSTDSGSYNEQFFGPGTRLTVL.

V usage is TRBV28 and J usage is TRBJ2-7; D unresolved. The CDR3 covers 11 residues. CDR1 and CDR2 from the germline V gene are MDHEN and SYDVKM. V lost 3 bases and J 4 bases, leaving 4 bases between the germline ends. The CDR3 region has the DNA TGTGCCAGCAGTTTGCGATACGAGCAGTACTTC. Amino acid sequence: CASSLRYEQYF.

This clone was seen just once. The chain has TRBV28 and TRBJ2-7, with D tentatively TRBD2 (5 bases). Trimming removed 7 bases from V and 2 bases from J, with 9 bases in between. The CDR3 spans 12 residues. Germline CDR1 reads MDHEN; CDR2 reads SYDVKM. CDR3 sequence: CASIGNTYEQYF. The CDR3 DNA reads TGTGCCAGCATCGGGAATACCTACGAGCAGTACTTC.

This clone turned up a few times. The rearrangement uses TRBV19 and TRBJ1-4; 7 nucleotides align to TRBD1. The CDR3 has 16 residues. V lost 1 base, J lost 8 bases, and 10 bases stayed unmatched. In germline, CDR1 is LNHDA, CDR2 SQIVND (reference sequence). This chain's CDR3 is CASSIGPTGIGEKLFF. CDR3 coding DNA: TGTGCCAGTAGTATAGGCCCGACAGGGATTGGGGAAAAACTGTTTTTT. The full variable domain, with the rest looked up from reference TRBV19 and TRBJ1-4, is DGGITQSPKYLFRKEGQNVTLSCEQNLNHDAMYWYRQDPGQGLRLIYYSQIVNDFQKGDIAEGYSVSREKKESFPLTVTSAQKNPTAFYLCASSIGPTGIGEKLFFGSGTQLSVL.

The chain combines TRBV30 with TRBJ1-5; TRBD1 aligns across 7 bases. The germline gives CDR1 GTSNPN, CDR2 SVGIG (reference sequence). After removal of 1 base from V and 4 bases from J, the junction contained 7 bases not matched to a gene. The CDR3 consists of 15 residues. CDR3 sequence reads: CAWSARGVLNQPQHF. In DNA, the CDR3 is TGTGCCTGGAGTGCCAGGGGGGTACTAAATCAGCCCCAGCATTTT.